This section outlines one TCR beta chain sequence together with its context. The method was immunoSEQ multiplex PCR; TCRdb's version includes in-frame clones alone and lacks a portion of them. Here the sample spans 95,000 to 100,000 clones, 80% to 90% being singletons. CDR1 is GTSNPN and CDR2 is SVGIG in the germline V gene (reference sequence). This CDR3 contains 15 residues. V was trimmed by 0 bases and J by 3 bases, leaving 15 bases between them. Time point defined: pretreatment peripheral blood. The data are from a study of PD-L1 blockade in urothelial cancer. V usage is TRBV30 and J usage is TRBJ2-7; TRBD1 is a possible D gene (5 bases). Sample: PBMCs, taken around atezolizumab (anti-PD-L1) treatment. The sequence was obtained from a man in his 60s with urothelial cancer. CDR3 nucleotides: TGTGCCTGGAGTGTAAGGGCAGGGCCTAACTACGAGCAGTACTTC. This encodes CAWSVRAGPNYEQYF.